A selection of T cell receptor beta chains follows, all from one sample in a study of PD-1 blockade in mismatch repair-deficient tumors. Assay used: immunoSEQ multiplex PCR; TCRdb lists only in-frame clones, some missing. This sample carries about 60,000 clones, approximately 88% of them seen once, and the ten largest clones take about 15%. The material was peripheral blood, obtained 52 weeks after starting pembrolizumab. The origin of the receptors is an adult with mismatch repair-deficient cancer. Each CDR3 is given with its conserved first and last residue. Fields, in order: V gene, J gene, CDR3 protein.

V: TRBV29-1
J: TRBJ2-5
CDR3: CSVTARGPQETQYF

V: TRBV5-4
J: TRBJ2-2
CDR3: CASSFITGELFF

V: TRBV15
J: TRBJ1-2
CDR3: CATSGGVDGRFPYGYTF

V: TRBV7-8
J: TRBJ2-1
CDR3: CASSFPEGLFF

V: TRBV7-9
J: TRBJ2-5
CDR3: CASSLGGQGAETQYF

V: TRBV7-9
J: TRBJ2-5
CDR3: CASSSTGTQETQYF

V: TRBV21-1
J: TRBJ2-3
CDR3: CASSKADSHSSPSTDTQYF

V: TRBV12-5
J: TRBJ1-5
CDR3: CASGLEAVNQPQHF

V: TRBV9
J: TRBJ1-4
CDR3: CASSRTTRSEKLFF

V: TRBV11-2
J: TRBJ2-7
CDR3: CASSFTGYEQYF

V: TRBV11-2
J: TRBJ1-4
CDR3: CASSLGQGVEKLFF

V: TRBV28
J: TRBJ1-4
CDR3: CASTPIGSGEKLFF

V: TRBV4-1
J: TRBJ1-2
CDR3: CASSPLLGVRVYGYTF

V: TRBV10-3
J: TRBJ2-7
CDR3: CAISEPWTGDRYEQYF

V: TRBV6-4
J: TRBJ2-7
CDR3: CASMARTYEQYF

V: TRBV13
J: TRBJ2-2
CDR3: CASSFVGVEGELFF

V: TRBV18
J: TRBJ1-2
CDR3: CASSPDTSYGYTF

V: TRBV4-1
J: TRBJ2-3
CDR3: CASSHGGRSTDTQYF

V: TRBV4-3
J: TRBJ2-7
CDR3: CASSQVRSYEQYF

V: TRBV28
J: TRBJ2-1
CDR3: CASSPYRETYNEQFF

V: TRBV14
J: TRBJ2-1
CDR3: CASSQVGRGVTEQFF

V: TRBV7-9
J: TRBJ2-3
CDR3: CASSLRTSGDTQYF

V: TRBV7-9
J: TRBJ1-1
CDR3: CASSLVQGVNTEAFF

V: TRBV14
J: TRBJ2-7
CDR3: CASSPGLAGDEQYF

V: TRBV10-3
J: TRBJ1-2
CDR3: CAISESANNYGYTF

V: TRBV28
J: TRBJ2-7
CDR3: CASSLLRDRAVEQYF

V: TRBV6-5
J: TRBJ2-7
CDR3: CASSFSSQGRSF

V: TRBV28
J: TRBJ2-7
CDR3: CASSLTGSGNEQYF

V: TRBV27
J: TRBJ2-5
CDR3: CASSFGRKETQYF

V: TRBV6-5
J: TRBJ2-3
CDR3: CASRRTGGTDTQYF

V: TRBV27
J: TRBJ2-1
CDR3: CASSLGTGGADNEQFF

V: TRBV30
J: TRBJ1-1
CDR3: CAWAFGTSGTEAFF

V: TRBV27
J: TRBJ2-7
CDR3: CASSLIAGGGSYEQYF

V: TRBV11-3
J: TRBJ2-3
CDR3: CASSPHRGATDTQYF

V: TRBV28
J: TRBJ1-2
CDR3: CASRLKGGDGYTF

V: TRBV6-5
J: TRBJ2-3
CDR3: CAIPTLAGVTDTQYF

V: TRBV19
J: TRBJ1-5
CDR3: CASSMGRNQPQHF

V: TRBV27
J: TRBJ2-1
CDR3: CASSGGTSGDYNEQFF

V: TRBV7-8
J: TRBJ2-3
CDR3: CASSLALGTQYF

V: TRBV2
J: TRBJ1-5
CDR3: CASSGFNQPQHF